These 5 T cell receptor beta chains share one sample of origin, sequenced in a study of T cell responses to AZD1222 COVID-19 vaccine. Only in-frame clones appear in the TCRdb table, and some are missing; sequencing was by immunoSEQ multiplex PCR. The sample holds around 94,000 clones; approximately 84% are singletons and the top ten take approximately 15%. The input for sequencing was peripheral blood, taken on day 0 of AZD1222 vaccination. The receptors here all came from an adult in good health.

This clone occurred once. This sequence joins TRBV3-1 (or the pseudogene TRBV3-2) and TRBJ1-6; no definite D call. Germline V lookup: CDR1 LGHDT, CDR2 YNNKEL (reference sequence). Trimming removed 0 bases from V and 9 bases from J, with 18 bases in between. The CDR3 is 17 residues long. The CDR3 loop is CASSQDRLTLRGSPLHF. The CDR3 bases are TGTGCCAGCAGCCAAGATCGTTTAACCCTGAGAGGTTCACCCCTCCACTTT.

The V call is TRBV20-1, the J call TRBJ1-1; D perhaps matches TRBD1 (5 bases). Germline V gene sequence: CDR1 DFQATT, CDR2 SNEGSKA (reference sequence). The CDR3 spans 11 residues. Trimming stripped 5 bases from V and 6 bases from J, with 10 bases between. This CDR3 is CSARDLPEAFF. The CDR3 coding sequence is TGCAGTGCTCGGGACCTCCCTGAAGCTTTCTTT.

The rearrangement joins TRBV27 to TRBJ1-6; D call uncertain. The germline V gene encodes CDR1 MNHEY and CDR2 SMNVEV (reference sequence). The V and J ends lost 5 bases and 5 bases respectively, with 16 bases between them. The CDR3 spans 16 residues. The CDR3, as DNA: TGTGCCAGCAGTCTGACACGGTTTTCAGATAATTCACCCCTCCACTTT. Its translation: CASSLTRFSDNSPLHF.

The chain recombines TRBV4-3 with TRBJ1-3, with D possibly TRBD1 on 5 matching bases. The V gene lost 3 bases and the J gene lost 2 bases, with 14 bases spanning the gap. The CDR3 is made up of 16 amino acids. Germline lookup yields CDR1 LGHNA and CDR2 YSLEER. CDR3: CASSQQLGDPGNTIYF. DNA of the CDR3: TGCGCCAGCAGCCAGCAGTTGGGGGATCCTGGAAACACCATATATTTT.

The gene calls are TRBV29-1 and TRBJ1-1, with 8 nucleotides matching TRBD1. The germline gives CDR1 SQVTM, CDR2 ANQGSEA. With V trimmed by 3 bases and J by 1 base, 10 bases remained unmatched. The CDR3 is 16 residues long. CDR3 protein: CSVEGQAMLRNTEAFF. The CDR3 DNA sequence: TGCAGCGTTGAGGGACAGGCGATGTTAAGGAACACTGAAGCTTTCTTT.